The T cell receptor beta chain described here comes from a study of PD-1 blockade in classical Hodgkin lymphoma. Following autologous stem cell transplantation, relapse occurred in every patient, and exposure to brentuximab vedotin varied. Whole-study results and caveats: Relative to healthy donors, newly diagnosed patients reportedly had lower baseline TCR diversity, which was reported as lower still in relapsed/refractory patients. Patients newly diagnosed and complete responders had comparable baseline diversity.

Regarding this clone: Its antigen remains unidentified.

The protocol was immunoSEQ multiplex PCR, while the TCRdb copy is restricted to in-frame clones and leaves out a portion. The top ten hold about 9.3% of the sample, which has 130,000 to 150,000 clones, 78% seen once. The junction had 9 bases not matched to a gene; V was cut back by 5 bases and J by 4 bases. The CDR3 is 15 residues long. CDR1 and CDR2 (germline): LNHDA, SQIVND (reference sequence). V usage is TRBV19 and J usage is TRBJ1-2; 8 nucleotides agree with TRBD1. The TCR sequence derives from a human donor with classical Hodgkin lymphoma. This sample comprised peripheral blood mononuclear cells (PBMCs), obtained before the second cycle of nivolumab. CDR3 DNA sequence: TGTGCCAGTAGTCCCCCGACAGGGGACCCCTATGGCTACACCTTC. Its translation: CASSPPTGDPYGYTF.